Following are 10 T cell receptor beta chains from one sample sequenced in a study of blood T cell repertoires in COVID-19. TCRdb keeps only in-frame clones here, not all; method: immunoSEQ multiplex PCR. The sample records about 250,000 clones, around 90% being singletons. What was sequenced was peripheral blood. Receptors were obtained from a man between 18 and 29 years old with active or convalescent COVID-19.

The V gene is TRBV6-2 or TRBV6-3, the J gene TRBJ2-3; a weak D match, TRBD2 (6 bases). Trimming cost V 2 bases and J 3 bases, with 15 bases left between them. The CDR3 is 16 amino acids. Per germline, CDR1 MNHEY and CDR2 SVGEGT. The CDR3 DNA sequence: TGTGCCAGCAGTTACCCCCCAGGGAGGAGGACAGATACGCAGTATTTT. Its translation: CASSYPPGRRTDTQYF.

This clone showed up just once. V gene TRBV18 combines with J gene TRBJ2-1; 9 nucleotides agree with TRBD2. Germline V gene data show CDR1 as KGHSH and CDR2 as LQKENI. The CDR3 length is 15 residues. V shed 2 bases and J 10 bases; nucleotides not matched to a gene: 9. CDR3 protein: CASSPGGGLAGEQFF. CDR3 coding DNA: TGTGCCAGCTCACCAGGGGGAGGCCTAGCGGGGGAGCAGTTCTTC.

The rearrangement uses TRBV7-9 and TRBJ2-7; 9 positions agree with TRBD1. The germline V gene has CDR1 SEHNR and CDR2 FQNEAQ (reference sequence). Trimming cost V 4 bases and J 7 bases; bases outside gene matches: 11. The CDR3 totals 15 residues. CDR3 protein: CASSSPTGQGKEQYF. CDR3 sequence (DNA): TGTGCCAGCAGCTCCCCCACGGGACAGGGCAAAGAGCAGTACTTC.

The chain combines TRBV28 with TRBJ1-5, with D perhaps matching TRBD1 (6 bases). Trimming shortened V by 10 bases and J by 7 bases, and 23 bases separated the two germline ends. There are 15 residues in the CDR3. CDR1 and CDR2 from the germline V gene are MDHEN and SYDVKM. The CDR3 reads CATHSLGQPNQPQHF. CDR3 nucleotides: TGTGCCACTCACAGTCTCGGACAGCCAAACCAGCCCCAGCATTTT. Drawing the rest from reference TRBV28 and TRBJ1-5, the complete variable domain is DVKVTQSSRYLVKRTGEKVFLECVQDMDHENMFWYRQDPGLGLRLIYFSYDVKMKEKGDIPEGYSVSREKKERFSLILESASTNQTSMYLCATHSLGQPNQPQHFGDGTRLSIL.

The V gene is TRBV5-8, the J gene TRBJ1-1, with D unresolved. The germline V and J ends were trimmed by 2 bases and 7 bases, with 3 bases remaining between them. This CDR3 is 10 amino acids long. CDR1 SGHTS and CDR2 YDEGEE come from the germline V gene. CDR3 sequence reads: CASSFLEAFF. The DNA for the CDR3 is TGTGCCAGCAGCTTCCTTGAAGCTTTCTTT.

This clone was recorded a few times. The rearrangement uses TRBV10-3 and TRBJ1-5; TRBD1 matches 7 bases. With 0 bases clipped from V and 7 bases from J, the junction kept 3 bases outside the gene matches. The length of the CDR3 is 14 residues. Germline V gives CDR1 ENHRY, CDR2 SYGVKD. The CDR3 loop reads CAISESGGEQPQHF. In nucleotides, the CDR3 is TGTGCCATCAGTGAGTCAGGGGGCGAACAGCCCCAGCATTTT.

This rearrangement joins TRBV13 to TRBJ1-4; 7 nucleotides match TRBD1. The CDR3 spans 12 residues. After removal of 5 bases from V and 10 bases from J, the junction contained 4 bases not matched to a gene. The germline V gene encodes CDR1 PRHDT and CDR2 FYEKMQ (reference sequence). The DNA of the CDR3 is TGTGCCAGCAGCATTAACAGGGGAAAACTGTTTTTT. It encodes CASSINRGKLFF.

The V gene is TRBV7-6, the J gene TRBJ2-5; 14 bases map to TRBD2. V trimming: 5 bases; J trimming: 5 bases; junction bases outside the gene matches: 4. Germline assignment: CDR1 SGHVS and CDR2 FNYEAQ. The CDR3 consists of 15 residues. CDR3 region: CASSPRTSGGETQYF. As DNA, the CDR3 is TGTGCCAGCAGCCCGAGGACTAGCGGGGGGGAGACCCAGTACTTC.

The gene calls are TRBV28 and TRBJ1-2, with 7 bases fitting TRBD1. The germline V gene encodes CDR1 MDHEN and CDR2 SYDVKM. The CDR3 totals 14 residues. V gave up 10 bases and J gave up 2 bases; unmatched junction bases: 10. In DNA, the CDR3 is TGTGCCACCACCGATCAGGACAGGAACTATGGCTACACCTTC. Translation: CATTDQDRNYGYTF.

The chain carries TRBV5-1 and TRBJ1-5; 7 nucleotides align to TRBD1. Unmatched junction bases numbered 5, after V lost 4 bases and J lost 4 bases. The CDR3 runs to 14 residues. Germline V gives CDR1 SGHRS, CDR2 YFSETQ. This CDR3 is CASSPDRTNQPQHF. CDR3 in DNA: TGCGCCAGCAGCCCGGACAGGACTAATCAGCCCCAGCATTTT.